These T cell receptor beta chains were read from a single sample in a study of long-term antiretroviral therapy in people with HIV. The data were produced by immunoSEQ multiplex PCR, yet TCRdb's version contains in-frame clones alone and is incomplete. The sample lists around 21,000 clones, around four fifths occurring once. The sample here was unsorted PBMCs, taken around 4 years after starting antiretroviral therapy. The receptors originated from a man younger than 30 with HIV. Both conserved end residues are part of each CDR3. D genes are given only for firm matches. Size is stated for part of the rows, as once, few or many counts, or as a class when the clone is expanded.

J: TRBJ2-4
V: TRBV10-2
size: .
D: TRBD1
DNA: TGCGCCAGCGCGGGACAGGGGCTACTGGTTCAGTACTTC
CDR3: CASAGQGLLVQYF

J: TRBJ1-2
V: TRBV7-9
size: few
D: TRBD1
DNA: TGTGCCAGCAGCTCCGGGACAGGGGACTCCTATGGCTACACCTTC
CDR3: CASSSGTGDSYGYTF

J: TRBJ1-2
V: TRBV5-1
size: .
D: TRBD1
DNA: TGCGCCAGCAGCCACCTGAGACAGGGAAGCGTGTACTATGGCTACACCTTC
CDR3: CASSHLRQGSVYYGYTF

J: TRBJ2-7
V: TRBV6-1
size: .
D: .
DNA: TGTGCCAGCGCCAGGGCCTACGAGCAGTACTTC
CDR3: CASARAYEQYF

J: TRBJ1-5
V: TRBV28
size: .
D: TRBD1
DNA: TGTGCCACTCGACAGACCAGGGGGCGGAATCAGCCCCAGCATTTT
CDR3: CATRQTRGRNQPQHF

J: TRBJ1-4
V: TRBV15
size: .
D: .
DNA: TGTGCCACCAGCAGGAGTTCCGATCTGGGGGAAAAACTGTTTTTT
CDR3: CATSRSSDLGEKLFF

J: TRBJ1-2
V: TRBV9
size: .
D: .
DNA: TGTGCCAGCAGCGTAGGTGAGGGCCAGACATATGGCTACACCTTC
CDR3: CASSVGEGQTYGYTF

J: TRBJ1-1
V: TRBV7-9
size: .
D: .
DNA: TGTGCCAGCAGCTTAGAGGGGACTTTGAACACTGAAGCTTTCTTT
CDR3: CASSLEGTLNTEAFF

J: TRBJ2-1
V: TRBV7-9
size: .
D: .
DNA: TGTGCCAGCAGTTTACGGCGATCAAGGATAGGAAATGAGCAGTTCTTC
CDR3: CASSLRRSRIGNEQFF

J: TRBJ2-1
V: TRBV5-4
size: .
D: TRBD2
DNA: TGTGCCAGCAGCCCTCCACCCGGGACTAGCGGGGGTGGCTATGAGCAGTTCTTC
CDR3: CASSPPPGTSGGGYEQFF

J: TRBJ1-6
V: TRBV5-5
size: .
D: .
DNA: TGTGCCAGCAGCTTTCGCTACCAGGGAGTCTCCTATAATTCACCCCTCCACTTT
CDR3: CASSFRYQGVSYNSPLHF

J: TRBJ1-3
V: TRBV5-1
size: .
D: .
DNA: TGCGCCAGCACCTTAATACCGGACTCTGGAAACACCATATATTTT
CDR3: CASTLIPDSGNTIYF

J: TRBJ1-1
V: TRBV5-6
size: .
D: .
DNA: TGTGCCAGCAGCCTAGGGGGGGCGGGGAACACTGAAGCTTTCTTT
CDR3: CASSLGGAGNTEAFF

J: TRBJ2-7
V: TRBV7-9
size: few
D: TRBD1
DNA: TGTGCCAGCATACCCACCGGGACAGGGCGATACGAGCAGTACTTC
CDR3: CASIPTGTGRYEQYF

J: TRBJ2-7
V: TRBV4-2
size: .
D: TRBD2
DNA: TGTGCCAGCAGCCAAGTTATATCTAGCGGGGGGCTCGAGCAGTACTTC
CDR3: CASSQVISSGGLEQYF

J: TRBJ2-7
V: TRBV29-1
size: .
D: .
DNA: TGCAGCGTTCAGGGTTATCGGGGCTACGAGCAGTACTTC
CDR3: CSVQGYRGYEQYF

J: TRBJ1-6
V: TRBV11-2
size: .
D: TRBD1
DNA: TGTGCCAGCAGCCTAGGGACAGGGGGCTACGGTTCACCCCTCCACTTT
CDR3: CASSLGTGGYGSPLHF

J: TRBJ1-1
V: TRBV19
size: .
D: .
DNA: TGTGCCAGTCGCCACAACACTGAAGCTTTCTTT
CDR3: CASRHNTEAFF

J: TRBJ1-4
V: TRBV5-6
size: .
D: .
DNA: TGTGCCAGCAGCGACCTCTCGGGGCAAGAAAAACTGTTTTTT
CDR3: CASSDLSGQEKLFF

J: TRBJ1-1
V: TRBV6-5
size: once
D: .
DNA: TGTGCCAGCAGTTACTCGAGGTGGGACACTGAAGCTTTCTTT
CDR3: CASSYSRWDTEAFF

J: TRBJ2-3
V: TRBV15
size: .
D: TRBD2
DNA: TGTGCCACCAGCAGGACTAGCGGGCGCACAGATACGCAGTATTTT
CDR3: CATSRTSGRTDTQYF

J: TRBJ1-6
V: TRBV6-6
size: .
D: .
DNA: TGTGCCAGCAGTTACACCCGGGCTCTTAATTCACCCCTCCACTTT
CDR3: CASSYTRALNSPLHF

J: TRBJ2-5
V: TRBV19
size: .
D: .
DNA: TGTGCCAGTAGTATGCGGCGGAGAAACCAAGAGACCCAGTACTTC
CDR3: CASSMRRRNQETQYF

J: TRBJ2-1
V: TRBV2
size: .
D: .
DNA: TGTGCCAGCAGTAGGAGCAATGAGCAGTTCTTC
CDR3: CASSRSNEQFF

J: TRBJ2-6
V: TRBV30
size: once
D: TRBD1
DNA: TGTGCCTGGAGTTTACAAGACAGGGCGACAGGGGTGGCCAACGTCCTGACTTTC
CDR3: CAWSLQDRATGVANVLTF